One and the same sample provided the 9 T cell receptor beta chains below, sequenced in a study of blood T cell repertoires in COVID-19. TCRdb's table, derived via immunoSEQ multiplex PCR, lists solely in-frame clones and lacks some. Of 150,000 or so clones listed, over 60% were seen once; the top ten hold 3.5% to 5%. Sequenced material: peripheral blood. The receptor set was obtained from a woman older than 75 with active or convalescent COVID-19.

This chain joins TRBV30 and TRBJ1-6, with D perhaps TRBD1 (5 bases). V was shortened by 3 bases and J by 5 bases, with 8 bases between the two germline ends. This CDR3 is built from 13 residues. Germline V gives CDR1 GTSNPN, CDR2 SVGIG (reference sequence). The CDR3 sequence: CAWSQGDNSPLHF. CDR3 nucleotides: TGTGCCTGGAGCCAGGGTGATAATTCACCCCTCCACTTT.

This clone has a count of ten or more. J is TRBJ1-1 and V is TRBV9; D gene uncertain. The CDR3 has 17 amino acids. V shed 0 bases and J shed 1 base, with 16 bases lying between them. Germline CDR1 and CDR2: SGDLS and YYNGEE. CDR3 nucleotide sequence: TGTGCCAGCAGCGTAGGAAACGGGTTCGGCGGGAACACTGAAGCTTTCTTT. Translating gives CASSVGNGFGGNTEAFF.

This sequence joins TRBV10-3 and TRBJ2-3; 8 bases agree with TRBD2. CDR1 and CDR2 (germline): ENHRY, SYGVKD. Trimming removed 11 bases from V and 3 bases from J; junction bases left unmatched: 4. The CDR3 is 12 residues long. Written as DNA, the CDR3 is TGTGCCGTACGGGGGGGAACAGATACGCAGTATTTT. Translating it yields CAVRGGTDTQYF.

This chain joins TRBV5-1 and TRBJ1-1; 8 positions agree with TRBD1. V trimming: 0 bases; J trimming: 4 bases; junction bases outside the gene matches: 8. Germline CDR1 reads SGHRS; CDR2 reads YFSETQ. This CDR3 is built from 16 residues. The CDR3 region is CASSLVQGVRTTEAFF. DNA of the CDR3: TGCGCCAGCAGCTTGGTACAGGGGGTCAGGACCACTGAAGCTTTCTTT. Together with reference TRBV5-1 and TRBJ1-1, the CDR3 gives the full variable domain: KAGVTQTPRYLIKTRGQQVTLSCSPISGHRSVSWYQQTPGQGLQFLFEYFSETQRNKGNFPGRFSGRQFSNSRSEMNVSTLELGDSALYLCASSLVQGVRTTEAFFGQGTRLTVV.

CDR3 residues: CASSLALGTASTEAFF. The CDR3 nucleotides read TGCGCCAGCAGCTTGGCCTTAGGGACAGCCAGCACTGAAGCTTTCTTT. V is TRBV5-1 and J is TRBJ1-1; 7 bases map to TRBD1. In germline, CDR1 is SGHRS, CDR2 YFSETQ. Trimming cost V 0 bases and J 4 bases; bases outside gene matches: 9. The CDR3 totals 16 residues.

V gene TRBV9 combines with J gene TRBJ2-1; D gene unclear. The V and J ends lost 1 base and 10 bases respectively, with 9 bases between them. Germline CDR1 reads SGDLS; CDR2 reads YYNGEE. The CDR3 is 12 residues long. The CDR3 region has the DNA TGTGCCAGCAGCGTATCCCAGCGCGAGCAGTTCTTC. It codes for CASSVSQREQFF.

V and J are TRBV5-1 and TRBJ1-1, with TRBD1 identical over 8 bases. J lost 3 bases, V lost 3 bases, and 7 bases had no gene match. The length of the CDR3 is 15 residues. Germline CDR1 is SGHRS and CDR2 is YFSETQ. As DNA, the CDR3 is TGCGCCAGCAGCTCCTCATCGGACAGGGACACTGAAGCTTTCTTT. Its protein is CASSSSSDRDTEAFF.

This rearrangement joins TRBV30 to TRBJ2-7, with a possible D match to TRBD2 (6 bases). V was clipped by 0 bases and J by 6 bases, with 12 bases between them. The CDR3 length is 13 residues. Germline values: CDR1 GTSNPN, CDR2 SVGIG (reference sequence). Here the CDR3 reads CAWSVYGSPEQYF. CDR3 sequence (DNA): TGTGCCTGGAGTGTATACGGGAGTCCCGAGCAGTACTTC.

The chain combines TRBV11-3 with TRBJ2-1, with 9 bases matching TRBD2. This CDR3 region has 15 residues. V lost 5 bases and J lost 2; bases outside the gene matches: 4. CDR1 is SGHNT, CDR2 YENEEA, per germline. Here the CDR3 reads CASSHSGGAYNEQFF. The CDR3 region has the DNA TGTGCCAGCAGCCATAGCGGGGGCGCCTACAATGAGCAGTTCTTC.